What follows are 25 T cell receptor beta chains derived from one specimen sequenced in a study of cytotoxic CD8 clonotypes in ibrutinib-treated CLL. The protocol was immunoSEQ multiplex PCR, while the TCRdb copy is restricted to in-frame clones and leaves out a portion. The repertoire has some 16,000 clones, 68% of them found once; the top ten carry about 18%. Specimen: PBMCs, collected before ibrutinib treatment. The receptors shown here come from a human donor with chronic lymphocytic leukemia.

The chain is built from TRBV5-1 and TRBJ2-7; 7 nucleotides agree with TRBD2. CDR1 is SGHRS and CDR2 is YFSETQ in the germline V gene. The junction had 7 bases not matched to a gene; V was cut back by 2 bases and J by 2 bases. This CDR3 is built from 15 residues. CDR3 sequence reads: CASSFGGDLTYEQYF. The CDR3 DNA reads TGCGCCAGCAGCTTTGGGGGGGACCTAACCTACGAGCAGTACTTC.

This clone has only a few counts. The chain recombines TRBV30 with TRBJ2-7; a possible D gene is TRBD1 (6 bases). Germline lookup yields CDR1 GTSNPN and CDR2 SVGIG (reference sequence). V gave up 0 bases and J gave up 6 bases, with 15 bases separating them. This CDR3 has 14 residues. The CDR3: CAWSVLQGSGEQYF. CDR3 coding DNA: TGTGCCTGGAGTGTACTGCAGGGGTCGGGCGAGCAGTACTTC.

The J gene is TRBJ1-2, the V gene TRBV28, with 9 positions matching TRBD1. Trimming at V came to 5 bases and at J to 6 bases, leaving 4 bases not matched to a gene. CDR3 length: 13 amino acids. Germline V gene data show CDR1 as MDHEN and CDR2 as SYDVKM. The CDR3 DNA reads as TGTGCCAGCAGTCCGACAGGGGGAGATGGCTACACCTTC. As protein: CASSPTGGDGYTF.

The chain uses TRBV30 and TRBJ2-2, with 7 nucleotides matching TRBD1. The CDR3 totals 15 residues. The germline V gene has CDR1 GTSNPN and CDR2 SVGIG (reference sequence). With V trimmed by 3 bases and J by 1 base, 5 bases remained unmatched. For the CDR3, the DNA is TGTGCCTGGAGGACGACAGGGCGGAACACCGGGGAGCTGTTTTTT. This translates into CAWRTTGRNTGELFF.

The V and J genes are TRBV29-1 and TRBJ2-1; D remains ambiguous. Germline assignment: CDR1 SQVTM and CDR2 ANQGSEA. This CDR3 is built from 12 residues. Trimming pared 0 bases from V and 12 bases from J, leaving 12 bases between. The CDR3 sequence: CSVEDPYGGQFF. The CDR3 DNA sequence: TGCAGCGTTGAAGATCCGTACGGCGGGCAGTTCTTC.

The V and J genes are TRBV29-1 and TRBJ2-7; D unresolved. V lost 3 bases, J lost 2 bases, and 14 bases lay in between. From germline, CDR1 is SQVTM and CDR2 ANQGSEA. The CDR3 loop spans 14 amino acids. The CDR3 sequence is CSVEEGFKPYEQYF. CDR3 in DNA: TGCAGCGTTGAGGAAGGGTTTAAACCCTACGAGCAGTACTTC.

This chain uses TRBV7-3 with TRBJ2-3; TRBD2 matches at 11 bases. From germline, CDR1 is SGHTA and CDR2 FQGTGA. Losses at the gene ends were 2 bases for V and 0 bases for J; bases not matched to a gene: 7. The CDR3 length is 18 residues. The CDR3 loop is CASSLRASGGPSTDTQYF. DNA of the CDR3: TGTGCCAGCAGCTTACGGGCTAGCGGGGGGCCAAGCACAGATACGCAGTATTTT.

The CDR3 spells CASSVDDRLGTEAFF. The CDR3 region has the DNA TGTGCCAGCAGCGTAGACGACAGGTTGGGCACTGAAGCTTTCTTT. The chain employs TRBV9 and TRBJ1-1, with D possibly being TRBD1 (6 bases). Germline loops: CDR1 SGDLS, CDR2 YYNGEE. Trimming removed 0 bases at V and 4 bases at J, with 13 bases between. This CDR3 is 15 amino acids long.

This clone was seen only once. This chain uses TRBV6-4 with TRBJ2-1, with D perhaps assigned TRBD1 or TRBD2 (7 bases each). V was trimmed by 3 bases and J by 5 bases, leaving 17 bases between them. This CDR3 is built from 16 residues. Germline loops: CDR1 MRHNA, CDR2 SNTAGT. CDR3 protein: CASSEDAGGGNNEQFF. The DNA for the CDR3 is TGTGCCAGCAGTGAGGACGCAGGGGGGGGAAACAATGAGCAGTTCTTC.

This clone turned up a few times. The rearrangement joins TRBV10-3 to TRBJ1-3; 8 bases agree with TRBD1. V lost 4 bases to trimming and J lost 2 bases; unmatched junction nucleotides: 7. The length of the CDR3 is 16 residues. Germline V lookup: CDR1 ENHRY, CDR2 SYGVKD. In nucleotides, the CDR3 is TGTGCCATCAGTGCAGATCAGGGGGCTGCTGGAAACACCATATATTTT. Translating gives CAISADQGAAGNTIYF.

V and J are TRBV18 and TRBJ2-1; D call uncertain. The V gene's germline CDR1 is KGHSH and CDR2 LQKENI. The germline V and J ends were trimmed by 3 bases and 6 bases, with 9 bases remaining between them. The CDR3 has 13 amino acids. CDR3 amino acids: CASSPFQANEQFF. CDR3 bases: TGTGCCAGCTCACCTTTTCAAGCCAATGAGCAGTTCTTC.

V and J are TRBV6-1 and TRBJ1-4, with D unresolved. The germline V gene encodes CDR1 MNHNS and CDR2 SASEGT. The V end was cut by 2 bases, the J end by 4 bases, with 5 bases between. This CDR3 comprises 13 residues. The CDR3 bases are TGTGCCAGCAGTGAATCGGTTAATGAAAAACTGTTTTTT. Translating it yields CASSESVNEKLFF.

This chain's CDR3 is CASSSMDRVLYEQYF. As DNA, the CDR3 is TGTGCCAGCAGCTCTATGGACAGGGTCCTGTACGAGCAGTACTTC. This sequence joins TRBV5-4 and TRBJ2-7; TRBD1 matches at 8 bases. Per the germline V gene, CDR1 is SGHNT and CDR2 is YYREEE (reference sequence). V trimming: 3 bases; J trimming: 4 bases; junction bases outside the gene matches: 9. The CDR3 is 15 residues long.

Details on this clone: The sample holds other DNA sequences that translate to the same CDR3. The V call is TRBV5-1, the J call TRBJ2-5; 7 positions agree with TRBD2. V gave up 0 bases and J gave up 7 bases; unmatched junction bases: 6. From germline, CDR1 is SGHRS and CDR2 YFSETQ. CDR3 length equals 14 residues. CDR3 coding DNA: TGCGCCAGCAGCTTGGATGCGGGCGGGGGGACCCAGTACTTC. Encoded protein: CASSLDAGGGTQYF.

The rearrangement uses TRBV5-1 and TRBJ2-5; D perhaps matches TRBD2 (6 bases). V was trimmed by 0 bases and J by 5 bases, leaving 14 bases between them. CDR3 length: 15 residues. CDR1 and CDR2 (germline): SGHRS, YFSETQ. The chain's CDR3 is CASSLGRGVGETQYF. DNA of the CDR3: TGCGCCAGCAGCTTGGGGAGGGGAGTGGGCGAGACCCAGTACTTC. The complete variable domain, with remaining parts taken from reference TRBV5-1 and TRBJ2-5, reads KAGVTQTPRYLIKTRGQQVTLSCSPISGHRSVSWYQQTPGQGLQFLFEYFSETQRNKGNFPGRFSGRQFSNSRSEMNVSTLELGDSALYLCASSLGRGVGETQYFGPGTRLLVL.

This clone was found a few times. V usage is TRBV18 and J usage is TRBJ2-2, with 8 bases aligning to TRBD1. The CDR3 is 14 residues long. The trim removed 3 bases at V and 3 bases at J, leaving 0 bases unmatched. The germline V gene has CDR1 KGHSH and CDR2 LQKENI. The CDR3 is CASSPTGDTGELFF. The CDR3 nucleotides are TGTGCCAGCTCACCGACAGGGGACACCGGGGAGCTGTTTTTT.

A few counts support this clone. The chain recombines TRBV7-2 with TRBJ1-5; D gene unclear. Germline-derived CDR1 and CDR2 are SGHTA and FQGNSA. The V end was cut by 5 bases, the J end by 3 bases, with 14 bases between. CDR3 length: 15 amino acids. The CDR3 nucleotides read TGTGCCAGCAGCCGAGGAGGGTCTCCCAATCAGCCCCAGCATTTT. Translating it yields CASSRGGSPNQPQHF.

The CDR3 region has the DNA TGTGCCAGCACCCAGCCGGGACAGGGGGCCTACGAGCAGTACTTC. This gives the protein CASTQPGQGAYEQYF. The chain is built from TRBV5-6 and TRBJ2-7; TRBD1 matches 11 bases. V shed 6 bases and J 2 bases; nucleotides not matched to a gene: 7. The CDR3 is 15 amino acids. Per the germline V gene, CDR1 is SGHDT and CDR2 is YYEEEE. The full variable domain, completed using reference TRBV5-6 and TRBJ2-7, is DAGVTQSPTHLIKTRGQQVTLRCSPKSGHDTVSWYQQALGQGPQFIFQYYEEEERQRGNFPDRFSGHQFPNYSSELNVNALLLGDSALYLCASTQPGQGAYEQYFGPGTRLTVT.

This clone showed up just a few times. The gene calls are TRBV4-1 and TRBJ1-2; 8 bases map to TRBD1. From germline, CDR1 is MGHRA and CDR2 YSYEKL. CDR3 length: 15 amino acids. V lost 4 bases, J lost 3 bases, and 7 bases stayed unmatched. Here the CDR3 DNA reads TGCGCCAGCAGCCGGGAAACAGGGGGGCACTATGGCTACACCTTC. It translates to CASSRETGGHYGYTF.

V is TRBV2 and J is TRBJ2-3; 8 nucleotides agree with TRBD1. Trimming cost V 5 bases and J 2 bases; bases outside gene matches: 6. The CDR3 loop spans 15 amino acids. Looked up from germline, CDR1 is SNHLY and CDR2 is FYNNEI. The CDR3 sequence: CASSSGGAFTDTQYF. CDR3 in DNA: TGTGCCAGCAGTTCAGGGGGCGCTTTCACAGATACGCAGTATTTT.

The chain employs TRBV4-2 and TRBJ2-5, with TRBD2 identical over 7 bases. With 4 bases clipped from V and 2 bases from J, the junction kept 7 bases outside the gene matches. This CDR3 is built from 15 residues. The germline gives CDR1 LGHNA, CDR2 YNFKEQ. The CDR3 sequence: CASSPKRGPQETQYF. Here the CDR3 DNA reads TGTGCCAGCAGCCCGAAGCGGGGCCCTCAAGAGACCCAGTACTTC.

The chain couples TRBV21-1 to TRBJ2-7; the DNA was not compared with TRBD2, the D call given in the table. TRBV21-1 is reported as a pseudogene. The CDR3 is made up of 16 amino acids. The CDR3 protein is CASSKPREMRDYEQYF. Here the CDR3 DNA reads TGTGCCAGCAGCAAACCGCGGGAAATGAGGGACTACGAGCAGTACTTC.

The V gene is TRBV7-2, the J gene TRBJ2-7, with D tentatively TRBD1 (6 bases). Trimming cost V 6 bases and J 5 bases, with 14 bases left between them. Germline CDR1 SGHTA, CDR2 FQGNSA. This CDR3 contains 13 residues. CDR3 DNA: TGTGCCAGCAGTTCAGACAGGAAGAACGAGCAGTACTTC. This encodes CASSSDRKNEQYF.

The J gene is TRBJ2-1, the V gene TRBV7-6, with 8 nucleotides matching TRBD2. From germline, CDR1 is SGHVS and CDR2 FNYEAQ. This CDR3 has 15 residues. Unmatched junction bases numbered 6, after V lost 1 base and J lost 7 bases. CDR3 protein: CASSLDGGARNEQFF. In nucleotides, the CDR3 is TGTGCCAGCAGCTTAGACGGGGGGGCGCGGAATGAGCAGTTCTTC.

There are a few counts of this clone. The V gene is TRBV7-3, the J gene TRBJ2-2; perhaps D is TRBD1 or TRBD2 (5 bases each). CDR3 length equals 13 residues. V lost 5 bases and J lost 7, with 11 bases in between. Germline V CDR1 and CDR2: SGHTA, FQGTGA. CDR3 loop: CASSIGTVGELFF. DNA of the CDR3: TGTGCCAGCAGCATAGGGACCGTCGGGGAGCTGTTTTTT.